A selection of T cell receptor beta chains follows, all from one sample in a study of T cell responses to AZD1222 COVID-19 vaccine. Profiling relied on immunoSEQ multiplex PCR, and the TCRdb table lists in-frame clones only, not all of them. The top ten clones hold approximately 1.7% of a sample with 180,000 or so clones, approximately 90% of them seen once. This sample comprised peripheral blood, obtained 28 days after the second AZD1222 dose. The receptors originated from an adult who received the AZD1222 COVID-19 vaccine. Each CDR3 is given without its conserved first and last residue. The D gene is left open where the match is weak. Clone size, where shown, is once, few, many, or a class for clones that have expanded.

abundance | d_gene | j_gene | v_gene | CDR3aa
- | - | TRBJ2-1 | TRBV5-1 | ASTGGGTPYNEQF
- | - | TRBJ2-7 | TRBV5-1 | ASSLDTPYEQY
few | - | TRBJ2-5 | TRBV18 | ASSPLGPGAKSKVYQETQY
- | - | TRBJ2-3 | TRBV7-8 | ASSLGEDTQY
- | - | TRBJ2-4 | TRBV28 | ASSSSGVGAKNIQY
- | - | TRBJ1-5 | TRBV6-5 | ASTGARNQPQH
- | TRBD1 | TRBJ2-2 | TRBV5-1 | ASSNGQGGTGELF
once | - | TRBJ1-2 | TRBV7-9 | ASSLSGDSGGYT
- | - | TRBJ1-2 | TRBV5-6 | ASSLNRATGYT
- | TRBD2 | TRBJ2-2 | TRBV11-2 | ASSLLTSRNTGELF
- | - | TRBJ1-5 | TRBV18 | ASSPGAGNQPQH
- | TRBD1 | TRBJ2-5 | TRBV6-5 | ASSFTGGTETQY
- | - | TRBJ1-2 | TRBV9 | ASSVRGRYDGYT
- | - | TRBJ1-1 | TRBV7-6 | ASSLGGGSLNTEAF
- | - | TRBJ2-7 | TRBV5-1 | ASSSTQLNSGEQY
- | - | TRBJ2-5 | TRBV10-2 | ASSERAPRVQETQY
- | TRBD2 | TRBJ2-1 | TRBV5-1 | ASSLVGGSLNEQF
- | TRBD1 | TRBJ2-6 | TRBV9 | ASSARQGPSSGANVLT
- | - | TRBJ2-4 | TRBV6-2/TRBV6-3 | ASSYRGPYDIQY
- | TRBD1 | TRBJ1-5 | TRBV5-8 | ASSSGQGGGQPQH
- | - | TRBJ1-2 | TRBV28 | ASSLGAKWEQGNYGYT
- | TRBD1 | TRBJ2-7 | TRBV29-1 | SVAGTGVRPTYEQY
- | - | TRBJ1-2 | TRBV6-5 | ASSTRTVGYT
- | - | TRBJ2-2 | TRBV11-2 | ASSPRIDAGELF
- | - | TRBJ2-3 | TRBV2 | ASRSRGQGTDTQY
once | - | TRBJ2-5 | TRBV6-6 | ASSHKTTRADGETQY
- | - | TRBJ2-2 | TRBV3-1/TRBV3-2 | ASSHSRLGAGNTGELF
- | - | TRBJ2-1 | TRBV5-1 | ASSLDGLPYNEQF
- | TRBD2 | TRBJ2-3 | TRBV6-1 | ASSDGGGLAFTDTQY
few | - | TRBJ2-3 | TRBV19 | ASSRPESRFLTDTQY
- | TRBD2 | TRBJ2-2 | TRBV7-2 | ASSSPSGRRTDNGELF
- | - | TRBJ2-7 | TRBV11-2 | ASSLIPHDSYEQY
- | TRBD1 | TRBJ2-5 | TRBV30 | AWGPPGTGIKTQY
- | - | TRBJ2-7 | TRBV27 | ASSFRQPLNLYYEQY
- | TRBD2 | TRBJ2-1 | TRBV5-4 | ASSFWGGFNEQF
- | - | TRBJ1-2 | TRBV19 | ASINKAFNYGYT
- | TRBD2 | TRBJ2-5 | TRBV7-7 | ASSRGLAGEWETQY
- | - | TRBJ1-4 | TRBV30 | AWSGAPEKLF
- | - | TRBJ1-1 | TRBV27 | ASSFRALKSEAF
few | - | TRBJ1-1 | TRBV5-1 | ASSLSRETEAF
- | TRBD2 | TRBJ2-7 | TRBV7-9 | ASSLAGLAGVHEQY
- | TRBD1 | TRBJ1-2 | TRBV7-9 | ASSVGQGAQDYGYT
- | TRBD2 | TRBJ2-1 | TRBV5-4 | ASSLARTSWSSYNEQF
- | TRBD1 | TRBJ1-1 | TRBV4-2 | ASSQTPGQIMNTEAF
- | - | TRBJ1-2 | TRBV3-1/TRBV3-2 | ASSQGGGYGYT
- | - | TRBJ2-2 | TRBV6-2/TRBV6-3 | ASSYPPGATGELF
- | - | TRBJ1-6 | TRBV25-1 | ASAYMDSNSPLH
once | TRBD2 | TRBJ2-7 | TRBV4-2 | ASSQTSRSEQY